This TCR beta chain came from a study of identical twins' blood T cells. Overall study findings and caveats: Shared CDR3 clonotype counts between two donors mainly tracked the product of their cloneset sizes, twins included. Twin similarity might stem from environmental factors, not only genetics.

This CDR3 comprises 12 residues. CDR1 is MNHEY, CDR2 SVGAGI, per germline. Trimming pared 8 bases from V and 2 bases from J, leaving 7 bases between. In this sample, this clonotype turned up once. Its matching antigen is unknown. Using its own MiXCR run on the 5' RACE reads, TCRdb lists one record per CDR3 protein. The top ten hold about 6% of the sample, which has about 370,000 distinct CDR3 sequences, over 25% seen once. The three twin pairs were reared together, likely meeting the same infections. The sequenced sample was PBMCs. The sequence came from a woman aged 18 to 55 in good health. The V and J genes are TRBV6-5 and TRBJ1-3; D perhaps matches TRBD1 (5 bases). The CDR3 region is CASRGAGNTIYF. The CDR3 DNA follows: TGTGCCAGCCGGGGGGCTGGAAACACCATATATTTT.